Presented here are 19 T cell receptor beta chains from one specimen sequenced in a study of blood T cells in healthy people across ages. A second PCR, run for about 7 to 11 cycles, used a sample-barcoded 5' primer plus a J-beta primer mix. Each CDR3 protein is one row after TCRdb ran MiXCR on the 5' RACE reads. The sample lists around 800,000 distinct CDR3 sequences, around half occurring once. Sequenced: blood. The receptors here all came from a man at least 80 years old in good health.

V is TRBV20-1 and J is TRBJ1-5; TRBD1 is a possible D gene (5 bases). V was clipped by 6 bases and J by 7 bases, with 22 bases between them. Germline-derived CDR1 and CDR2 are DFQATT and SNEGSKA (reference sequence). CDR3 size: 15 residues. The CDR3 reads CSAIPWTSEVQPQHF. Here the CDR3 DNA reads TGCAGTGCAATTCCCTGGACAAGTGAGGTCCAGCCCCAGCATTTT.

The V gene is TRBV20-1, the J gene TRBJ2-5, with D perhaps assigned TRBD1 or TRBD2 (5 bases each). This CDR3 spans 15 amino acids. Trimming took 6 bases from V and 11 from J, leaving 28 bases between them. Germline lookup yields CDR1 DFQATT and CDR2 SNEGSKA (reference sequence). CDR3 sequence (DNA): TGCAGTGCGGGACGGGACCAAAATCCCTACAATGAGCAGTACTTC. It codes for CSAGRDQNPYNEQYF.

This chain links TRBV29-1 with TRBJ2-7; 7 bases are a match to TRBD1. The germline CDR1 and CDR2 sequences are SQVTM and ANQGSEA. This CDR3 has 13 residues. The junction had 9 bases not matched to a gene; V was cut back by 5 bases and J by 5 bases. In nucleotides, the CDR3 is TGCAGCGTTAGGGGGCTGGGGGACGACGAGCAGTACTTC. Translating gives CSVRGLGDDEQYF.

This clonotype was recorded a few times. This chain connects TRBV7-9 to TRBJ1-6; TRBD1 matches 12 bases. J lost 12 bases, V lost 4 bases, and 7 bases had no gene match. The CDR3 contains 15 residues. Germline values: CDR1 SEHNR, CDR2 FQNEAQ (reference sequence). This chain's CDR3 is CASSSGDRGREPLHF. CDR3 sequence (DNA): TGTGCCAGCAGCTCCGGGGACAGGGGGCGTGAACCCCTCCACTTT.

The chain recombines TRBV7-2 with TRBJ2-3, with 7 bases lining up with TRBD2. From germline, CDR1 is SGHTA and CDR2 FQGNSA. J gave up 7 bases and V 2 bases, and 12 bases lay outside the gene matches. The CDR3 totals 16 residues. For the CDR3, the DNA is TGTGCCAGCAGCTTAAACCTAGCGGCGCAATCGCATACGCAGTATTTT. Residues: CASSLNLAAQSHTQYF. Using reference TRBV7-2 and TRBJ2-3 for the parts outside the CDR3, the full variable domain is GAGVSQSPSNKVTEKGKDVELRCDPISGHTALYWYRQSLGQGLEFLIYFQGNSAPDKSGLPSDRFSAERTGGSVSTLTIQRTQQEDSAVYLCASSLNLAAQSHTQYFGPGTRLTVL.

As to this clonotype: This may stem from a read error, because a much larger clone lies one nucleotide away. This rearrangement joins TRBV7-9 to TRBJ2-1; TRBD2 matches 14 bases. CDR3 size: 16 residues. Unmatched junction bases numbered 8, after V lost 0 bases and J lost 13 bases. Germline V CDR1 and CDR2: SEHNR, FQNEAQ (reference sequence). The CDR3 bases are TGTGCCAGCAGCTTAGCGGGACTAGCGGGAGTGGAGACCCAGTTCTTC. Translation: CASSLAGLAGVETQFF.

This chain links TRBV5-1 with TRBJ2-3, with 7 bases fitting TRBD1. Germline lookup yields CDR1 SGHRS and CDR2 YFSETQ. The J segment lost 5 bases and the V segment lost 7 bases, leaving 13 bases of the junction unmatched. The CDR3 has 15 residues. The CDR3: CASGRQGQRGDTQYF. CDR3 in DNA: TGCGCCAGCGGCAGACAGGGACAACGCGGAGATACGCAGTATTTT.

The chain links TRBV6-5 to TRBJ2-7; 8 bases are a match to TRBD1. CDR1 is MNHEY, CDR2 SVGAGI, per germline. J lost 7 bases, V lost 2 bases, and 4 bases had no gene match. This CDR3 has 13 residues. The CDR3: CASSYSTGGEQYF. In nucleotides, the CDR3 is TGTGCCAGCAGTTACAGTACAGGGGGTGAGCAGTACTTC.

This rearrangement joins TRBV5-1 to TRBJ2-6; D is ambiguous. V lost 4 bases and J 0 bases, leaving 11 bases between the germline ends. From germline, CDR1 is SGHRS and CDR2 YFSETQ. This CDR3 is built from 16 residues. The CDR3 sequence is CASSPYSSSGANVLTF. Here the CDR3 DNA reads TGCGCCAGCAGCCCCTACAGTAGCTCTGGGGCCAACGTCCTGACTTTC.

The genes are TRBV4-3 and TRBJ1-2; D call uncertain. The germline V gene has CDR1 LGHNA and CDR2 YSLEER. This CDR3 comprises 15 residues. Trimming cost V 1 base and J 6 bases, with 15 bases left between them. This chain's CDR3 is CASSQVVSGIHGYTF. CDR3 DNA: TGCGCCAGCAGCCAAGTAGTCTCGGGGATCCATGGCTACACCTTC.

This clonotype was picked up one time. This chain uses TRBV20-1 with TRBJ2-7; 11 nucleotides line up with TRBD2. The junction had 11 bases not matched to a gene; V was cut back by 3 bases and J by 7 bases. Germline V lookup: CDR1 DFQATT, CDR2 SNEGSKA (reference sequence). The CDR3 is 15 residues long. CDR3 region: CSASLGLAVYNEQYF. The CDR3 region has the DNA TGCAGTGCTAGTCTGGGACTAGCGGTCTACAATGAGCAGTACTTC.

The chain recombines TRBV28 with TRBJ1-1, with D maybe TRBD1 (5 bases). CDR1 MDHEN and CDR2 SYDVKM come from the germline V gene. V lost 7 bases and J 5 bases, leaving 20 bases between the germline ends. The CDR3 length is 15 residues. Here the CDR3 DNA reads TGTGCCAGCATTCCCGGGGGGGGGTACTGGACTGAAGCTTTCTTT. Its protein is CASIPGGGYWTEAFF.

In this sample, this clonotype turned up a few times. J is TRBJ2-1 and V is TRBV20-1; 14 bases fit TRBD2. Trimming took 5 bases from V and 1 from J; bases not matched to a gene: 4. The CDR3 extends over 16 amino acids. The germline V gene encodes CDR1 DFQATT and CDR2 SNEGSKA (reference sequence). The CDR3 nucleotides are TGCAGTGCTGAGGGACTAGCGGGAGAGTCCTACAATGAGCAGTTCTTC. Protein: CSAEGLAGESYNEQFF.

This chain connects TRBV20-1 to TRBJ2-7; a weak D match, TRBD2 (6 bases). V lost 0 bases and J 4 bases, leaving 13 bases between the germline ends. The CDR3 runs 14 residues. In germline, CDR1 is DFQATT, CDR2 SNEGSKA (reference sequence). The chain's CDR3 is CSARDSGALYEQYF. Here the CDR3 DNA reads TGCAGTGCTAGAGATTCGGGAGCGTTGTACGAGCAGTACTTC.

The chain couples TRBV29-1 to TRBJ2-3; 8 bases map to TRBD2. This CDR3 contains 13 residues. V shed 4 bases and J 5 bases; nucleotides not matched to a gene: 5. Germline V gives CDR1 SQVTM, CDR2 ANQGSEA. The CDR3, as DNA: TGCAGCGTTGCGGTCGGGGGGGGAGATACGCAGTATTTT. This gives the protein CSVAVGGGDTQYF.

A few counts support this clonotype. This chain uses TRBV11-3 with TRBJ2-2; no clear D gene. The CDR3 consists of 14 residues. Germline assignment: CDR1 SGHNT and CDR2 YENEEA. The V gene lost 4 bases and the J gene lost 0 bases, with 6 bases spanning the gap. The CDR3 DNA follows: TGTGCCAGCAGCTCCTTAGCGAACACCGGGGAGCTGTTTTTT. This encodes CASSSLANTGELFF.

This clonotype was detected only a few times. The genes are TRBV27 and TRBJ2-5; TRBD2 matches at 8 bases. Per germline, CDR1 MNHEY and CDR2 SMNVEV (reference sequence). This CDR3 region has 16 residues. The V segment lost 4 bases and the J segment 5 bases; nucleotides outside the gene matches: 12. CDR3 sequence: CASSSPTSGSLETQYF. The CDR3 DNA follows: TGTGCCAGCAGTTCCCCGACGAGCGGGAGCTTGGAGACCCAGTACTTC.

The chain combines TRBV14 with TRBJ2-2, with D unresolved. Looked up from germline, CDR1 is SGHDN and CDR2 is FVKESK. The length of the CDR3 is 14 residues. The germline V and J ends were trimmed by 3 bases and 1 base, with 6 bases remaining between them. The CDR3 DNA is TGTGCCAGCAGCCACAATTTGAACACCGGGGAGCTGTTTTTT. Amino acid sequence: CASSHNLNTGELFF.

V is TRBV29-1 and J is TRBJ2-1, with TRBD2 identical over 7 bases. Trimming removed 2 bases from V and 5 bases from J; junction bases left unmatched: 9. CDR3 length: 15 residues. The V gene's germline CDR1 is SQVTM and CDR2 ANQGSEA. CDR3 protein: CSVERLAVVNNEQFF. DNA of the CDR3: TGCAGCGTTGAACGCCTAGCGGTCGTGAACAATGAGCAGTTCTTC.